This is a list of T cell receptor beta chains from one sample in a study of T cell repertoires and HLA-DP antigens. Antigen specificity for these receptors is unknown. Clones were read by immunoSEQ multiplex PCR, and TCRdb kept only the in-frame ones, dropping some. The table shows 65,000 to 95,000 clones, with about 80% occurring only once. The specimen was CD4+ T cells from PBMCs. All receptors derive from a man between 60 and 70 years old in good health and CMV-seronegative. The CDR3 runs from the conserved cysteine through the conserved F or W. The order of the fields is V gene, D gene, J gene, clone size, CDR3 protein, CDR3 DNA. The D gene is left open where the match is weak. The size entry is marked missing in some rows and otherwise reads once, few, many or a size class.

TRBV28	.	TRBJ2-2	.	CASSLDRWGAGELFF	TGTGCCAGCAGTCTGGACAGATGGGGGGCCGGGGAGCTGTTTTTT
TRBV4-2	TRBD1	TRBJ1-2	.	CASSQGGQGVNYGYTF	TGTGCCAGCAGCCAAGGAGGGCAGGGGGTTAACTATGGCTACACCTTC
TRBV6-5	TRBD1	TRBJ1-4	.	CASGQGRREKLFF	TGTGCCAGCGGACAGGGAAGGCGAGAAAAACTGTTTTTT
TRBV21-1	.	TRBJ2-2	.	CASSKVRGQGANTGELFF	TGTGCCAGCAGCAAAGTACGGGGACAGGGGGCTAACACCGGGGAGCTGTTTTTT
TRBV9	.	TRBJ2-7	.	CASSVGYSGREQYF	TGTGCCAGCAGCGTAGGGTACTCGGGACGGGAGCAGTACTTC
TRBV7-2	.	TRBJ2-3	.	CASSPGLLQTDTQYF	TGTGCCAGCAGCCCAGGGTTGTTGCAAACGGATACGCAGTATTTT
TRBV2	TRBD1	TRBJ2-7	.	CASRQDRVGYEQYF	TGTGCCAGCAGACAGGACAGGGTAGGCTACGAGCAGTACTTC
TRBV30	.	TRBJ1-4	few	CAWRRQPNEKLFF	TGTGCCTGGAGAAGGCAGCCTAATGAAAAACTGTTTTTT
TRBV4-2	.	TRBJ2-3	.	CASSQERYTSTDTQYF	TGTGCCAGCAGCCAAGAACGGTACACTAGCACAGATACGCAGTATTTT
TRBV4-3	.	TRBJ1-2	.	CASSQDLLLSSVVGYTF	TGCGCCAGCAGCCAAGATCTTCTACTTTCCTCGGTGGTTGGCTACACCTTC
TRBV7-2	TRBD2	TRBJ2-5	.	CASSLPGGKTQYF	TGTGCCAGCAGCCTCCCGGGAGGGAAGACCCAGTACTTC
TRBV4-3	TRBD1	TRBJ1-2	.	CASSHDRAYYGYTF	TGCGCCAGCAGCCATGACAGGGCGTACTATGGCTACACCTTC
TRBV2	.	TRBJ1-2	.	CASSAIRGVDGYTF	TGTGCCAGCAGTGCTATCAGGGGAGTGGATGGCTACACCTTC
TRBV2	TRBD2	TRBJ2-1	.	CASSQLAGYYNEQFF	TGTGCCAGCAGCCAACTAGCGGGGTACTACAATGAGCAGTTCTTC
TRBV18	TRBD1	TRBJ1-1	.	CASSPSDRGSFGTEAFF	TGTGCCAGCTCACCCTCTGACAGGGGGTCCTTTGGCACTGAAGCTTTCTTT
TRBV11-2	.	TRBJ1-6	.	CASSLDRLVKNSPLHF	TGTGCCAGCAGCTTAGATCGGCTAGTGAAAAATTCACCCCTCCACTTT
TRBV9	TRBD2	TRBJ2-1	.	CASSGLAGGAYEQFF	TGTGCCAGCAGCGGCCTAGCGGGGGGGGCCTATGAGCAGTTCTTC